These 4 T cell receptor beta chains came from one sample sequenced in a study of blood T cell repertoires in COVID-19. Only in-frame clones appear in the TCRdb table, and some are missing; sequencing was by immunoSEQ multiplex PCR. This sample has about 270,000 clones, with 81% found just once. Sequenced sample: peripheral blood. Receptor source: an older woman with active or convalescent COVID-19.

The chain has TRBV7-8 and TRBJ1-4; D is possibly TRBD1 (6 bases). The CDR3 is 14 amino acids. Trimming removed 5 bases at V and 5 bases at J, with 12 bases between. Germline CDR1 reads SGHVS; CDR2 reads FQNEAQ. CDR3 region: CASSPTGLNEKLFF. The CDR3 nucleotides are TGTGCCAGCAGCCCCACAGGGCTGAATGAAAAACTGTTTTTT.

The CDR3: CASSLQPKGSTDTQYF. The CDR3, as DNA: TGCGCCAGCAGCTTACAACCAAAGGGGAGCACAGATACGCAGTATTTT. The V and J genes are TRBV5-1 and TRBJ2-3, with D maybe TRBD1 (5 bases). The CDR3 is 16 amino acids. The germline V gene encodes CDR1 SGHRS and CDR2 YFSETQ. Trimming removed 2 bases from V and 0 bases from J, with 13 bases in between.

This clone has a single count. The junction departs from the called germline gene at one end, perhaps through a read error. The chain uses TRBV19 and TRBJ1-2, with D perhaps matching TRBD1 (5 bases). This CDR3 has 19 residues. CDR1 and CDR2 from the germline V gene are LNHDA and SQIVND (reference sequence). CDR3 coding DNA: TGTGCCAGCACCCCTCAGGTCGGGGGACGACGCCGGTCTAAATATGGCTACACCTTC. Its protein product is CASTPQVGGRRRSKYGYTF.

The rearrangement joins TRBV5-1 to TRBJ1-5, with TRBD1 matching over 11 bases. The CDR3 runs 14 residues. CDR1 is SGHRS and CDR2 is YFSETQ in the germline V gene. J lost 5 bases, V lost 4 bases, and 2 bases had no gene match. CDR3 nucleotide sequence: TGCGCCAGCAGCCGGACAGGGGGCGATCAGCCCCAGCATTTT. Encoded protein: CASSRTGGDQPQHF. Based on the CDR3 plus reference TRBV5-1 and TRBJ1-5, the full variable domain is KAGVTQTPRYLIKTRGQQVTLSCSPISGHRSVSWYQQTPGQGLQFLFEYFSETQRNKGNFPGRFSGRQFSNSRSEMNVSTLELGDSALYLCASSRTGGDQPQHFGDGTRLSIL.